This TCR beta chain was profiled in a study of blood T cell repertoires in COVID-19. V lost 1 base, J lost 0 bases, and 13 bases lay in between. This CDR3 contains 18 residues. Germline CDR1 LNHNV, CDR2 YYDKDF (reference sequence). The assay was immunoSEQ multiplex PCR, and TCRdb's table has in-frame clones only and misses some. This sample has around 250,000 clones; 91% occur once, and the top ten carry approximately 1.2%. The chain combines TRBV15 with TRBJ2-6; TRBD1 is a possible D gene (6 bases). This receptor was taken from a human donor in a cohort exposed to, infected with or recovered from COVID-19 (not recorded which). The donor label of this sample is uncertain. Material: PBMCs or T cells enriched from blood (not recorded which). The CDR3 region has the DNA TGTGCCACCAGCAGAGGGCTAGGACAGCCCTCTGGGGCCAACGTCCTGACTTTC. Its translation is CATSRGLGQPSGANVLTF.